This T cell receptor (beta chain) emerged from a study of CD8+ T cells in alopecia areata. Findings and limits, study-wide: Among the top 100, expanded CD8+ clones, as well as scalp clonality, were significantly decreased by tofacitinib. Numerous clones, expanded in lesions, remained in scalp and blood during tofacitinib. For baseline CD8+ expansion, any link to response stays uncertain with one nonresponder.

Turning to this clone: Its antigen remains unidentified.

With 6 bases removed from V and 7 bases from J, the gap between germline ends came to 10 bases. Germline lookup yields CDR1 SNHLY and CDR2 FYNNEI. The CDR3 is 13 amino acids. Treatment here: oral pan-JAK inhibitor, 5-10 mg twice daily. Isolated RNA was reverse transcribed into cDNA used as the sequencing template. The protocol was immunoSEQ multiplex PCR, while the TCRdb copy is restricted to in-frame clones and leaves out a portion. The sample records 150,000 to 200,000 clones, 50% to 70% being singletons. The TCR comes from a human donor with alopecia areata. The source material was CD4+ T cells sorted from blood, sampled around week 50, from a patient treated with tofacitinib. The chain recombines TRBV2 with TRBJ1-6, with a weak D call TRBD1 (5 bases). DNA of the CDR3: TGTGCCAGCAGGCGGGACGAAAATTCACCCCTCCACTTT. Amino acid sequence: CASRRDENSPLHF.